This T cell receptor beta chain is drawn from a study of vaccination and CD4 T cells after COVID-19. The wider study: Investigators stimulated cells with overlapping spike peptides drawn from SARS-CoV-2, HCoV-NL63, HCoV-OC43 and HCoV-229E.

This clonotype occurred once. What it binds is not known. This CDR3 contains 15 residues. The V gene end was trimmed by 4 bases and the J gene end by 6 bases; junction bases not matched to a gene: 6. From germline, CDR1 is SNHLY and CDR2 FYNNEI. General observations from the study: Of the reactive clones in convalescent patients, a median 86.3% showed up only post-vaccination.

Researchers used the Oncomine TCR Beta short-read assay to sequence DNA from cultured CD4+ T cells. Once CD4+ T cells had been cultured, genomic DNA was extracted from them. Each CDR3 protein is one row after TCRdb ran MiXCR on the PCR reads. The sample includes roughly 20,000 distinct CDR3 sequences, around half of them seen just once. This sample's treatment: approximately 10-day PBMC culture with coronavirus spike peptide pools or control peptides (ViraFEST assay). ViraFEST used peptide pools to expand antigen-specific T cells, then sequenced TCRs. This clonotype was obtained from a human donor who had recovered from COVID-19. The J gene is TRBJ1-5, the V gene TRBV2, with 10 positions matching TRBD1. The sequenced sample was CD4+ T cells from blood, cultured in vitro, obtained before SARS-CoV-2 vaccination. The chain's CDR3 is CASSARDRGSQPQHF. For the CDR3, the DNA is TGTGCCAGCAGTGCCCGGGACAGGGGAAGTCAGCCCCAGCATTTT.